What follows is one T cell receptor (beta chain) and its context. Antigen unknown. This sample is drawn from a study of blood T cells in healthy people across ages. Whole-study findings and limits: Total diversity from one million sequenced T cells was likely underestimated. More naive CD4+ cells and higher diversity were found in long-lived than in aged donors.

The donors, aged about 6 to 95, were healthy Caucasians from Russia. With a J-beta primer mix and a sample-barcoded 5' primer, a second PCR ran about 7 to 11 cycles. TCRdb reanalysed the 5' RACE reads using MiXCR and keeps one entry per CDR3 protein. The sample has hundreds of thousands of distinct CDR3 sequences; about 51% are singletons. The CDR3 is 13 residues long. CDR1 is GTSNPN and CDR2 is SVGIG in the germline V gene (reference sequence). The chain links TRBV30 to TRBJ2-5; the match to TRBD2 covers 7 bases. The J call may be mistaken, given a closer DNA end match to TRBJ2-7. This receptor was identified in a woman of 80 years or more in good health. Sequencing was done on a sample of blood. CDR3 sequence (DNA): TGTGCCTGGGGCGGGACTATGGGGAACGAGCAGTACTTC. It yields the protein CAWGGTMGNEQYF.